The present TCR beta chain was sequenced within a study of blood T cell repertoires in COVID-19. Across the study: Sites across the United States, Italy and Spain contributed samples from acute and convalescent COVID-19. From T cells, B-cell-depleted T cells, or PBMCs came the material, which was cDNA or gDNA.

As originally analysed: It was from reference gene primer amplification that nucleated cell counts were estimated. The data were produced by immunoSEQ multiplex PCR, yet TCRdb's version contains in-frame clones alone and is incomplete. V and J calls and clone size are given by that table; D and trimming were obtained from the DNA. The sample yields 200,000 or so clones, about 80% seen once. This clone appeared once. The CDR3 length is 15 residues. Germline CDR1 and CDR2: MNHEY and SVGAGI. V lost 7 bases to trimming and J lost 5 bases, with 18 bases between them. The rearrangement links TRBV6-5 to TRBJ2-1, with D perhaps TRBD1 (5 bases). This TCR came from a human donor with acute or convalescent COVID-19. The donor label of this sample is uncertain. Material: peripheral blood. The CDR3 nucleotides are TGTGCCAGCACCTCAGGGTTTTTAGGGCACAATGAGCAGTTCTTC. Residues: CASTSGFLGHNEQFF.